This section outlines one T cell receptor (beta chain) sequence together with its context. There are 14 residues in the CDR3. Germline CDR1 SNHLY, CDR2 FYNNEI. The V and J ends lost 3 bases and 4 bases respectively, with 12 bases between them. Original analysis: For nucleated cells, counts were estimated from reference gene primer amplification. Only in-frame clones appear in the TCRdb table, and some are missing; sequencing was by immunoSEQ multiplex PCR. V and J calls and clone size come straight from that table; D and trimming were deduced from the DNA. The data hold fewer than 30,000 clones, with approximately 84% observed a single time. The data derive from a study of blood T cell repertoires in COVID-19. Study summary: There were acute and convalescent COVID-19 samples, and they came from the United States, Italy and Spain.

This receptor was identified in a woman aged 55 to 70 with acute or convalescent COVID-19. The sequenced material came from peripheral blood. The J gene is TRBJ1-2, the V gene TRBV2; D is uncertain. The CDR3 DNA follows: TGTGCCAGCAGTGATCGTTCAGGCTTCTATGGCTACACCTTC. Translation: CASSDRSGFYGYTF. The variable domain in full, with the rest retrieved from reference TRBV2 and TRBJ1-2, is EPEVTQTPSHQVTQMGQEVILRCVPISNHLYFYWYRQILGQKVEFLVSFYNNEISEKSEIFDDQFSVERPDGSNFTLKIRSTKLEDSAMYFCASSDRSGFYGYTFGSGTRLTVV.